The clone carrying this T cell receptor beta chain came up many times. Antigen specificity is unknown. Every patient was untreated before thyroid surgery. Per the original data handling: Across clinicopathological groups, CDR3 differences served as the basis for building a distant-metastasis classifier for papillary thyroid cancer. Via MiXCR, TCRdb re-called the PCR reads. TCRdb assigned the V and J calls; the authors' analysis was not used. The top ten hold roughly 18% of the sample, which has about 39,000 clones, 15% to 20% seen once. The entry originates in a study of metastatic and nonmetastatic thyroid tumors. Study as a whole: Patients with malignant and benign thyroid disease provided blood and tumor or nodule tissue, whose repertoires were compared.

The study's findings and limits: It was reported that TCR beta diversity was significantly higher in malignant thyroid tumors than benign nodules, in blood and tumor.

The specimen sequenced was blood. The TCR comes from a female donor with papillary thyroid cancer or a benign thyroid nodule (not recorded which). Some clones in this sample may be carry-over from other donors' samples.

The CDR3 region is CATSDSVTSLYGYTF. CDR3 nucleotide sequence: TGTGCCACCAGTGATTCTGTGACAAGCCTCTATGGCTACACCTTC. The chain employs TRBV24-1 and TRBJ1-2; D unresolved. CDR3 size: 15 residues. The germline gives CDR1 KGHDR, CDR2 SFDVKD. The V end lost 2 bases, the J end lost 4 bases, and 13 bases lay between the germline ends.